This T cell receptor (beta chain) was observed in a study of blood T cell repertoires in COVID-19. Cohort placement rested on clinical history that participants reported themselves. Per the original data handling: Reference gene primer amplification gave nucleated cell count estimates. Generated by immunoSEQ multiplex PCR, the TCRdb table keeps only in-frame clones and is missing some. V, J and clone size are those of that table, while D and trimming were read from the DNA. This table has hundreds of thousands of clones, around 85% appearing once. Per germline, CDR1 SQVTM and CDR2 ANQGSEA. The V end lost 4 bases, the J end lost 7 bases, and 14 bases lay between the germline ends. There are 13 residues in the CDR3.

The source material was PBMCs or T cells enriched from blood (not recorded which). The receptor was derived from a woman aged 55-75 years who had recovered from COVID-19. The chain recombines TRBV29-1 with TRBJ1-5; tentatively, D is TRBD1 (5 bases). The CDR3 is CSVVLQADQPQHF. Written as DNA, the CDR3 is TGCAGCGTTGTACTACAGGCAGACCAGCCCCAGCATTTT.